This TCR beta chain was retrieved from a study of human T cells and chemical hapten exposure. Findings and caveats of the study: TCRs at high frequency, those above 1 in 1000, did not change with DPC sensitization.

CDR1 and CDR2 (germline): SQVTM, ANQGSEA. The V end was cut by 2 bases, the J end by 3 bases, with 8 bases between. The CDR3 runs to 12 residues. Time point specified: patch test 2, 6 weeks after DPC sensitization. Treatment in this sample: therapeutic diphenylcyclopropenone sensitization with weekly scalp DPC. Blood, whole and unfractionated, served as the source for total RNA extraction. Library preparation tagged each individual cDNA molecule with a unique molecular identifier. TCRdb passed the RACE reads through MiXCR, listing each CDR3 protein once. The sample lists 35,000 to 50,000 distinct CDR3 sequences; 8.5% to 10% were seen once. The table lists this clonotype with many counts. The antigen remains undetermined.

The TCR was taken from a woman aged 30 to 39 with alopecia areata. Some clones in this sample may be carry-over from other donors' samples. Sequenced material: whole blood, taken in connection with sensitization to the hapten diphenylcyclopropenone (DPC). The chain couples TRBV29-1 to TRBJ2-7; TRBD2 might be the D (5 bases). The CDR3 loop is CSVEMGSYEQYF. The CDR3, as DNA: TGCAGCGTTGAAATGGGGAGCTACGAGCAGTACTTC.